The entry below describes one TCR beta chain. The record originates from a study of radiotherapy plus CTLA-4 blockade in lung cancer. The CDR3 contains 12 residues. Per the germline V gene, CDR1 is MDHEN and CDR2 is SYDVKM. Trimming cost V 7 bases and J 5 bases, with 11 bases left between them. Repertoires were generated with immunoSEQ multiplex PCR, while TCRdb's copy carries only in-frame clones and drops some. The data show about 84,000 clones, approximately 79% seen once. The chain combines TRBV28 with TRBJ1-2; perhaps TRBD1 as D (5 bases). The clonotype was recovered from a human donor with non-small cell lung cancer that progressed on radiotherapy plus ipilimumab. The sample in question was peripheral blood, obtained from a patient treated with radiotherapy plus ipilimumab. For the CDR3, the DNA is TGTGCCAGCACCAGTGGGGGTTATGGCTACACCTTC. Encoded protein: CASTSGGYGYTF.